The present TCR beta chain was sequenced within a study of control samples from healthy donors and cancer patients. TCRdb keeps only in-frame clones here, not all; method: immunoSEQ multiplex PCR. Here the sample spans about 270,000 clones, around 80% being singletons. Sequenced: PBMCs. The TCR originated in a woman in her sixties or seventies with lung cancer.

CDR3 amino acids: CASSSLATWDRSSYEQYF. The CDR3 DNA reads TGTGCCAGCAGTTCCCTCGCAACTTGGGACAGAAGCTCCTACGAGCAGTACTTC. The V and J genes are TRBV28 and TRBJ2-7; 7 nucleotides align to TRBD1. The germline gives CDR1 MDHEN, CDR2 SYDVKM. The CDR3 consists of 18 residues. The V segment lost 4 bases and the J segment 0 bases; nucleotides outside the gene matches: 15.